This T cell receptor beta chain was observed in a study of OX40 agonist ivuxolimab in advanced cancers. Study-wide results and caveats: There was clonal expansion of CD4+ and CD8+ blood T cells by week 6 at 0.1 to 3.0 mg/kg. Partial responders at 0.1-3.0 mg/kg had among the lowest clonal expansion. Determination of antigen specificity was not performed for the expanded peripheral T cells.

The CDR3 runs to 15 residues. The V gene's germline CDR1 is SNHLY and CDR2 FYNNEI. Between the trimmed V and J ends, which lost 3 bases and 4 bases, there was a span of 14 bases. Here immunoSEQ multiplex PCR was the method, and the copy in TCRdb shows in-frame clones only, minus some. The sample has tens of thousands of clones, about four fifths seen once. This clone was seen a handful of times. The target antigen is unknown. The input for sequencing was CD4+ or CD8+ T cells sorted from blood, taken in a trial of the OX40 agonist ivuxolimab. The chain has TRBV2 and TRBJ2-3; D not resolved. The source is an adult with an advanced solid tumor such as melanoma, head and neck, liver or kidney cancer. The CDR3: CASSDSSRPPDTQYF. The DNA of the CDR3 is TGTGCCAGCAGTGATTCTTCCCGCCCCCCAGATACGCAGTATTTT.